The present entry profiles one T cell receptor (beta chain) with its context. What it binds is unknown. Being one base from a much bigger clone, this may be a read error. This record belongs to a study of T cells in Graves' hyperthyroidism and ophthalmopathy. The CDR3 runs 14 residues. V was trimmed by 7 bases and J by 2 bases, leaving 12 bases between them. In germline, CDR1 is MNHNS, CDR2 SASEGT. Overall study findings and caveats: Blood also contained most expanded thyroid clonotypes above 0.001.

Researchers amplified the TCR beta CDR3 regions from RNA transcripts. The primer set for the first-round RT-PCR of the TCR CDR3 was HTBI. Using its own MiXCR run on the multiplex PCR reads, TCRdb lists one record per CDR3 protein. Among more than 450,000 distinct CDR3 sequences, about 20% were seen once, and the ten largest hold about half. This sequence was found in a man in his forties with Graves' ophthalmopathy. Sequenced: blood. The chain is built from TRBV6-1 and TRBJ2-1, with no clear D. CDR3: CASTGGYPYNEQFF. In DNA, the CDR3 is TGTGCCAGCACAGGCGGCTACCCCTACAATGAGCAGTTCTTC.